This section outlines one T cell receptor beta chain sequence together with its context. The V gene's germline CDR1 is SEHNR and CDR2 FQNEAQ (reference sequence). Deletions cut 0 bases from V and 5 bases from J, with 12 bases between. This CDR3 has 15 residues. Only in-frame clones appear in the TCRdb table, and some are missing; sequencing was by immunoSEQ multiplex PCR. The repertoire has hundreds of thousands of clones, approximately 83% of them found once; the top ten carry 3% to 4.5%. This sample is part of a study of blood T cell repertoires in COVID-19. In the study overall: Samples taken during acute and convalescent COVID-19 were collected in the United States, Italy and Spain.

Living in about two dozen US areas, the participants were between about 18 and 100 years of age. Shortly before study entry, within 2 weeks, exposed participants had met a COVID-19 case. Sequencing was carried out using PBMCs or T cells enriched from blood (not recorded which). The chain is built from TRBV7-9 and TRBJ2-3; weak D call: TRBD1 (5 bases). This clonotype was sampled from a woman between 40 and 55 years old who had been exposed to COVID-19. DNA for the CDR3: TGTGCCAGCAGCTTAGCGGGTGTCGGACAAGATACGCAGTATTTT. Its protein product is CASSLAGVGQDTQYF.